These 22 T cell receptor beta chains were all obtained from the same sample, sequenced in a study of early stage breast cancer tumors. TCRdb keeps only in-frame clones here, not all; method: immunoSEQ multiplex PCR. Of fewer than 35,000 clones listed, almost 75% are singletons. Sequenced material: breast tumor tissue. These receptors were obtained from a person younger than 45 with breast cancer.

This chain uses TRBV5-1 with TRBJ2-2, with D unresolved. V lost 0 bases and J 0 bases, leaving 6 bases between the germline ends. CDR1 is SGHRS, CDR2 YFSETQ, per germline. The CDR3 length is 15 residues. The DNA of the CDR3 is TGCGCCAGCAGCTTGGGGGCAGCGAACACCGGGGAGCTGTTTTTT. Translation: CASSLGAANTGELFF. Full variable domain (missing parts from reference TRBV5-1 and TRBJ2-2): KAGVTQTPRYLIKTRGQQVTLSCSPISGHRSVSWYQQTPGQGLQFLFEYFSETQRNKGNFPGRFSGRQFSNSRSEMNVSTLELGDSALYLCASSLGAANTGELFFGEGSRLTVL.

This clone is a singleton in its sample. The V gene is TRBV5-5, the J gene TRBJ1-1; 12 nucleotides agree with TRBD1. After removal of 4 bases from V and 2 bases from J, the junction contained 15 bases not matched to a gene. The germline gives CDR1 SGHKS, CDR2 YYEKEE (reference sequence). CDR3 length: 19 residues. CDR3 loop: CASSPPGQGAFWGNTEAFF. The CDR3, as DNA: TGTGCCAGCAGCCCGCCGGGACAGGGGGCATTTTGGGGCAACACTGAAGCTTTCTTT.

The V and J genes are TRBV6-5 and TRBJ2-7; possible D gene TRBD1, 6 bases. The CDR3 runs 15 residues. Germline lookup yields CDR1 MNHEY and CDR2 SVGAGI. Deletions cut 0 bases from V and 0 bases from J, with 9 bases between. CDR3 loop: CASSYSRDISYEQYF. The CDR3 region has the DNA TGTGCCAGCAGTTACTCGAGGGACATCTCCTACGAGCAGTACTTC.

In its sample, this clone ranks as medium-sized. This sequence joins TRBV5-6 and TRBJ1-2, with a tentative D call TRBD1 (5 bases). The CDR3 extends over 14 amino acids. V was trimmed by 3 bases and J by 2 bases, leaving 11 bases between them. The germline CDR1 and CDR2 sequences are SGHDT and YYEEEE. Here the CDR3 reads CASSYGTANYGYTF. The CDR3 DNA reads TGTGCCAGCAGCTATGGGACCGCAAACTATGGCTACACCTTC. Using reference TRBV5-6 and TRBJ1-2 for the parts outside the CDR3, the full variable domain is DAGVTQSPTHLIKTRGQQVTLRCSPKSGHDTVSWYQQALGQGPQFIFQYYEEEERQRGNFPDRFSGHQFPNYSSELNVNALLLGDSALYLCASSYGTANYGYTFGSGTRLTVV.

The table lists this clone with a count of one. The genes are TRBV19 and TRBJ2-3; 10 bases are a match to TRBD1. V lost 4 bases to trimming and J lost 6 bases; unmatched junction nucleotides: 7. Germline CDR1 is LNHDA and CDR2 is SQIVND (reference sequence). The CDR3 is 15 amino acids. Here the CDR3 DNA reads TGTGCCAGTAGTACCCTGACAGGGGGCCTGGATACGCAGTATTTT. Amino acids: CASSTLTGGLDTQYF.

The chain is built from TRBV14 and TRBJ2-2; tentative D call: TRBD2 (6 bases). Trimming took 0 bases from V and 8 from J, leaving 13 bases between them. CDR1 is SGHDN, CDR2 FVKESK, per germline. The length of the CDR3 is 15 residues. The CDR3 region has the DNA TGTGCCAGCAGCCAAGATTCAGGGACTCTGGGGGAGCTGTTTTTT. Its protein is CASSQDSGTLGELFF.

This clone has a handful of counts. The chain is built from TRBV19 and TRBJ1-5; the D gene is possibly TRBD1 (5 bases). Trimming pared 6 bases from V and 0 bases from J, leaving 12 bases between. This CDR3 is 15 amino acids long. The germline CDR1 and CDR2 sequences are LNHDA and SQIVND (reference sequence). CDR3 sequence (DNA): TGTGCCAGTAGCCGGGGCCCGAATAGCAATCAGCCCCAGCATTTT. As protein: CASSRGPNSNQPQHF. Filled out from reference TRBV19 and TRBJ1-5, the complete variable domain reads DGGITQSPKYLFRKEGQNVTLSCEQNLNHDAMYWYRQDPGQGLRLIYYSQIVNDFQKGDIAEGYSVSREKKESFPLTVTSAQKNPTAFYLCASSRGPNSNQPQHFGDGTRLSIL.

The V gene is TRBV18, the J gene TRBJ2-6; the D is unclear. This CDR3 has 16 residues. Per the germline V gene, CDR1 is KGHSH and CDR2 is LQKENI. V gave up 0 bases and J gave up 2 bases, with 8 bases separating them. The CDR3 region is CASSPPGSPGANVLTF. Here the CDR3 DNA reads TGTGCCAGCTCACCACCAGGGTCTCCTGGGGCCAACGTCCTGACTTTC.

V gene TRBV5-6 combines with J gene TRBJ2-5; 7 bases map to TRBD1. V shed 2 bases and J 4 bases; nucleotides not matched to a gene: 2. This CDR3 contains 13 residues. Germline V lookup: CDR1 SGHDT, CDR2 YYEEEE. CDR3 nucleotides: TGTGCCAGCAGCTTAAGACAGGGAGAGACCCAGTACTTC. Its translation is CASSLRQGETQYF.

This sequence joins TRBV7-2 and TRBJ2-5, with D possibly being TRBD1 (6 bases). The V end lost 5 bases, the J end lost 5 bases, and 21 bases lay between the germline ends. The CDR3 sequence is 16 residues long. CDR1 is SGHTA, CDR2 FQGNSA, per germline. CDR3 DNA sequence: TGTGCCAGCAGCCCGGGCGGTAACAGGGCAAGGGAGACCCAGTACTTC. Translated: CASSPGGNRARETQYF.

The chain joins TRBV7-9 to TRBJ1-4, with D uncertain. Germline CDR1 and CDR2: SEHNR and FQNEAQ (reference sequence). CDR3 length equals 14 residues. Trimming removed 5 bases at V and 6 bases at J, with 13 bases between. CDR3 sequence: CASSVGLSDEKLFF. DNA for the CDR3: TGTGCCAGCAGCGTCGGCCTAAGCGATGAAAAACTGTTTTTT.

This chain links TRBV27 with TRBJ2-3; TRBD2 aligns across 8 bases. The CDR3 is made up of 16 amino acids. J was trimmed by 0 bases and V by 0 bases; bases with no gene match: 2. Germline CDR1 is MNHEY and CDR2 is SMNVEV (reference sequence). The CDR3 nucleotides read TGTGCCAGCAGTTTATCCCAGCGGGGGAGCACAGATACGCAGTATTTT. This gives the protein CASSLSQRGSTDTQYF.

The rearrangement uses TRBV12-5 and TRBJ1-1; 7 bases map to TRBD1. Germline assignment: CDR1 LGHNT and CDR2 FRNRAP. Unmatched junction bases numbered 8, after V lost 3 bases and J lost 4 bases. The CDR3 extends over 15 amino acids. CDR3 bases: TGTGCTAGTGGTTTCCCAACAGGGGTAGGCACTGAAGCTTTCTTT. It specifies CASGFPTGVGTEAFF.

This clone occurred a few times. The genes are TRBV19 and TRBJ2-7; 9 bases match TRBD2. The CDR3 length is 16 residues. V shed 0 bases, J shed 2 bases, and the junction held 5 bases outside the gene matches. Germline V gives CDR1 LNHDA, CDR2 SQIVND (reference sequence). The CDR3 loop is CASSIELAGSPYEQYF. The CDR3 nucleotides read TGTGCCAGTAGTATAGAGCTAGCGGGAAGTCCCTACGAGCAGTACTTC. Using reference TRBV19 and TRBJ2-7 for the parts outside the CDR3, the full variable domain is DGGITQSPKYLFRKEGQNVTLSCEQNLNHDAMYWYRQDPGQGLRLIYYSQIVNDFQKGDIAEGYSVSREKKESFPLTVTSAQKNPTAFYLCASSIELAGSPYEQYFGPGTRLTVT.

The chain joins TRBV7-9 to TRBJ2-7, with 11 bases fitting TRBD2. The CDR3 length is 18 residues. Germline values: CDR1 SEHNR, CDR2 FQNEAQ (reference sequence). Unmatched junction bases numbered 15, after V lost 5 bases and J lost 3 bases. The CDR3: CASSPIEGLAEKFYEQYF. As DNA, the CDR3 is TGTGCCAGCAGCCCCATCGAGGGACTAGCGGAGAAATTCTACGAGCAGTACTTC.

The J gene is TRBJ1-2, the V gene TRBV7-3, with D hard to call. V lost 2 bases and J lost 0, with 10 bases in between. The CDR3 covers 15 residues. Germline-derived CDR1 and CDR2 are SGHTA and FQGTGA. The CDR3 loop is CASSLDPVSNYGYTF. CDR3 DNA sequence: TGTGCCAGCAGCTTAGACCCAGTATCTAACTATGGCTACACCTTC.

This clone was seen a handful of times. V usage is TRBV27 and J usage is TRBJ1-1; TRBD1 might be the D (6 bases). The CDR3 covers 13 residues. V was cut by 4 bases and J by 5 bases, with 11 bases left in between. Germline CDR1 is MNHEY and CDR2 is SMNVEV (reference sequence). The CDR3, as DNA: TGTGCCAGCAGTTCAACAGGGCGGACTGAAGCTTTCTTT. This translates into CASSSTGRTEAFF.

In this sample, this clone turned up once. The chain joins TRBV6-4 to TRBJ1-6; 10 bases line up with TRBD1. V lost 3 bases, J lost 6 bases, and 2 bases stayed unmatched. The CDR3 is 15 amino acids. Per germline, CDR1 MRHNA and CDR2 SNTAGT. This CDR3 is CASSDRQGANSPLHF. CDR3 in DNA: TGTGCCAGCAGTGATCGACAGGGGGCTAATTCACCCCTCCACTTT.

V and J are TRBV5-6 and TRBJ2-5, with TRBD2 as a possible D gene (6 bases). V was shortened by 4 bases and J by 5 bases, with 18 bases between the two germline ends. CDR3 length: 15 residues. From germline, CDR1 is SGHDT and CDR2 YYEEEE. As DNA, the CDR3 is TGTGCCAGCAGCCGAAGAACGGATGGGAGGGAGACCCAGTACTTC. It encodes CASSRRTDGRETQYF. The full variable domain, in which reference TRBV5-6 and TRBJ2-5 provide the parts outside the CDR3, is DAGVTQSPTHLIKTRGQQVTLRCSPKSGHDTVSWYQQALGQGPQFIFQYYEEEERQRGNFPDRFSGHQFPNYSSELNVNALLLGDSALYLCASSRRTDGRETQYFGPGTRLLVL.

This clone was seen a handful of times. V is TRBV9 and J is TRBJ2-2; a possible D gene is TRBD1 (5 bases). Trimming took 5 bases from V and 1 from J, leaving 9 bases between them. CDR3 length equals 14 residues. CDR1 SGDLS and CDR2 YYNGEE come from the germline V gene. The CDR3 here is CASRITGNTGELFF. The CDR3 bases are TGTGCCAGCAGGATTACAGGGAACACCGGGGAGCTGTTTTTT.

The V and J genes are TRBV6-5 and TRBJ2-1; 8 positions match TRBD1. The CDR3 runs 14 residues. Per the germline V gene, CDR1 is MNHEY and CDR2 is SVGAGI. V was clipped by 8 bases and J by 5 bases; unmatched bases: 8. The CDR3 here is CASHDRGGNNEQFF. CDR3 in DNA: TGTGCCAGCCACGACAGGGGTGGAAACAATGAGCAGTTCTTC.

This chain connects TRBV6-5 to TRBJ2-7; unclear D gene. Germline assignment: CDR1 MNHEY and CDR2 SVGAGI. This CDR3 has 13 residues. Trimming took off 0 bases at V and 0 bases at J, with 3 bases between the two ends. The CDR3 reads CASSYSYSYEQYF. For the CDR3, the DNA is TGTGCCAGCAGTTACTCCTACTCCTACGAGCAGTACTTC.